This TCR beta chain derives from a study of identical twins. Of note for this clonotype: Its target is unknown.

CDR1 is SGHAT and CDR2 is FQNNGV in the germline V gene. CDR3 length: 14 amino acids. Trimming removed 5 bases from V and 1 base from J, with 11 bases in between. Unique molecular identifiers were in the cDNA, with template-switch universal primer binding. TCRdb redid the calling of the 5' RACE reads with MiXCR, one entry per CDR3 protein. Of about 920,000 distinct CDR3 sequences listed, around 12% are singletons. Study outcomes and limitations: The study based its conclusions on cross-sectional statistical analysis and did not follow the same donors. Whereas memory repertoires showed no such difference, abundant cord blood beta clonotypes carried fewer insertions. Modelling underestimated the level of out-of-frame TCR alpha sharing observed in monozygotic twins.

The sample was also linked to a second study, of yellow fever vaccine responses in identical twins.

Sequenced sample: PBMCs. This receptor was identified in a woman aged 18-35 years in good health. The chain has TRBV11-2 and TRBJ2-5, with D unresolved. CDR3 nucleotides: TGTGCCAGCAGCCCCCGTAGGGTCCAAGAGACCCAGTACTTC. Encoded protein: CASSPRRVQETQYF.